This TCR beta chain came from a study of naive and memory T cell subsets. The beta constant-region primer was an equimolar mix of two oligonucleotides covering TRBC1 and TRBC2. An oligonucleotide with the SP2 primer and a 12-nucleotide UMI was ligated to the cDNA 3' end. TCRdb re-derived calls from the UMI-ligation and nested PCR reads in MiXCR, one entry per CDR3 protein. The sample shows under 150,000 distinct CDR3 sequences, 17% of them seen only once. With regard to this clonotype: A much larger clone differs from this one at a single base, so this may be a read error.

Germline trimming cut 3 bases from V and 2 bases from J; bases unmatched to any gene: 5. Germline V gene lookup returns CDR1 SGHTA and CDR2 FQGNSA. The CDR3 has 15 amino acids. The clonotype was recovered from a human donor in good health. The sequencing sample was made of naive CD4+ T cells from blood. This sequence joins TRBV7-2 and TRBJ2-3, with TRBD2 matching over 7 bases. The CDR3 reads CASSLGLADTDTQYF. The CDR3 coding sequence is TGTGCCAGCAGCTTGGGGCTAGCGGACACAGATACGCAGTATTTT.